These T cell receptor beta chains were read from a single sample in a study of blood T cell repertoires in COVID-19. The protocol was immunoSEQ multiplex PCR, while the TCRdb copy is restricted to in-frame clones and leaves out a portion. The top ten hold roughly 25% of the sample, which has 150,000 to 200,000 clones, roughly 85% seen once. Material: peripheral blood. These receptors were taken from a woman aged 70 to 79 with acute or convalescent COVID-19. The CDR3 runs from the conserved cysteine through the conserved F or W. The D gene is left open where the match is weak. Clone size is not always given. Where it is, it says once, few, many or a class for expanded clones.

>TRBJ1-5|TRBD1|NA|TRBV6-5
CASRTGANQPQHF
TGTGCCAGCAGGACAGGGGCCAATCAGCCCCAGCATTTT
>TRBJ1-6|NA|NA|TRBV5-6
CASSLASSGNSPLHF
TGTGCCAGCAGCTTGGCGTCCTCCGGGAATTCACCCCTCCACTTT
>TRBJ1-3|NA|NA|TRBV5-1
CASSPWTAGNTIYF
TGCGCCAGCAGCCCATGGACAGCCGGAAACACCATATATTTT
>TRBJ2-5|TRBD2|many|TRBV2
CASSGGLAGIIGETQYF
TGTGCCAGCAGTGGAGGACTAGCGGGAATCATTGGAGAGACCCAGTACTTC
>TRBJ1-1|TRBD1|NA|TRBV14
CASIAKKRSTGWVAEAFF
TGTGCCAGCATCGCAAAAAAGCGGTCGACAGGGTGGGTGGCTGAAGCTTTCTTT
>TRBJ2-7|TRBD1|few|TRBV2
CASSERADRDYEQYF
TGTGCCAGCAGTGAACGCGCGGACAGGGACTACGAGCAGTACTTC
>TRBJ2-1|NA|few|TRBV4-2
CASSQEETGNNEQFF
TGTGCCAGCAGCCAAGAGGAGACTGGAAACAATGAGCAGTTCTTC
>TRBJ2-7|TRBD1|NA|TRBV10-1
CASIILGQLTYEQYF
TGCGCCAGCATTATTTTGGGACAGTTAACCTACGAGCAGTACTTC
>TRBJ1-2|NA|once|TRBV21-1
CASSKDRTVNSYGYTF
TGTGCCAGCAGCAAAGATCGGACAGTAAACTCGTATGGCTACACCTTC
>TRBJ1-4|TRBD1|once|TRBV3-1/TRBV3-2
CASRRNRGANEKLFF
TGTGCCAGCAGGCGCAACAGGGGGGCTAATGAAAAGCTGTTTTTT
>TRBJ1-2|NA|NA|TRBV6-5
CAVTRGADGYTF
TGTGCTGTAACTCGGGGGGCGGATGGCTACACCTTC
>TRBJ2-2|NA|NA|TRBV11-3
CASSLAGYTGELFF
TGTGCCAGCAGCTTAGCGGGATACACCGGGGAGCTGTTTTTT
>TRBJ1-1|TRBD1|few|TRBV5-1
CASSPTPGTGGTEAFF
TGCGCCAGCAGCCCAACCCCCGGGACAGGGGGGACTGAAGCTTTCTTT
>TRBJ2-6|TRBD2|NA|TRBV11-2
CASSPPGLAGLSGANVLTF
TGTGCCAGCAGTCCCCCAGGACTAGCGGGACTCTCTGGGGCCAACGTCCTGACTTTC
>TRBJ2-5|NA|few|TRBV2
CASNYGLGQETQYF
TGTGCCAGCAATTATGGCCTCGGGCAAGAGACCCAGTACTTC
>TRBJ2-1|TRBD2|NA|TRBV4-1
CASSQVGAGVPFF
TGCGCCAGCAGCCAAGTTGGGGCGGGAGTTCCGTTCTTC
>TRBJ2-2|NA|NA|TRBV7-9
CASNLRAVNTGELFF
TGTGCCAGCAACCTGAGGGCAGTCAACACCGGGGAGCTGTTTTTT
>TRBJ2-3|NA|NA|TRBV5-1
CASSLERDTQYF
TGCGCCAGCAGCCTCGAGCGGGATACGCAGTATTTT
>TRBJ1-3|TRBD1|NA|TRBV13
CATKRTGLRSGNTIYF
TGTGCCACAAAACGGACAGGGTTGCGCTCTGGAAACACCATATATTTT
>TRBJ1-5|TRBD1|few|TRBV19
CASSRGTGPQPQHF
TGTGCCTCCTCTCGGGGGACAGGGCCCCAGCCCCAGCATTTT
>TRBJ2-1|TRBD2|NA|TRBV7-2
CASSLVPLAGGLGNNEQFF
TGTGCCAGCAGCTTAGTGCCACTAGCGGGAGGTTTGGGGAACAATGAGCAGTTCTTC
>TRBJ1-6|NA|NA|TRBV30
CAWSLGGAVNSPLHF
TGTGCCTGGAGTCTGGGGGGGGCTGTGAATTCACCCCTCCACTTT
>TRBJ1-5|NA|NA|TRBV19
CASSIAQGSNQPQHF
TGTGCCAGTAGTATCGCACAGGGTAGCAATCAGCCCCAGCATTTT
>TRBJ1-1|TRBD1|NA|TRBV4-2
CASSQDQGATEAFF
TGTGCCAGCAGCCAAGATCAGGGGGCCACTGAAGCTTTCTTT
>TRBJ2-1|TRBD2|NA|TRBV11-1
CASSLLASGNYREQFF
TGTGCCAGCAGCTTATTGGCTAGCGGGAACTACAGGGAGCAGTTCTTC
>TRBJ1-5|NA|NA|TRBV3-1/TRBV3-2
CASSQERRQVPQPQHF
TGTGCCAGCAGCCAAGAACGACGACAGGTTCCCCAGCCCCAGCATTTT
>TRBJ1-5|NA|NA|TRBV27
CASAVRDTGYSNQPQHF
TGTGCCTCCGCAGTCCGGGACACGGGATATAGCAATCAGCCCCAGCATTTT
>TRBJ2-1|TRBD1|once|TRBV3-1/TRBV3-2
CASSRRPGQGGYNEQFF
TGTGCCAGCAGTCGTAGACCCGGACAGGGGGGGTACAATGAGCAGTTCTTC
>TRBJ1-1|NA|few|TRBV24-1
CATSVFLGRGTEAFF
TGTGCCACCAGTGTTTTTCTGGGTCGGGGCACTGAAGCTTTCTTT
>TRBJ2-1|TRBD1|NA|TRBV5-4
CASSLDDRGYNEQFF
TGTGCCAGCAGCTTGGACGACAGGGGTTACAATGAGCAGTTCTTC
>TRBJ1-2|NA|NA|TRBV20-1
CSARDFAGYTF
TGCAGTGCTAGAGATTTCGCGGGCTACACCTTC
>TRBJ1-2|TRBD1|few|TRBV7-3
CASSLRQGLDGYTF
TGTGCCAGCAGCTTAAGACAGGGGTTGGATGGCTACACCTTC
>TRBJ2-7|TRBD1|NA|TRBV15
CATSDGQVAYYEQYF
TGTGCCACCAGCGACGGACAGGTGGCCTACTACGAGCAGTACTTC
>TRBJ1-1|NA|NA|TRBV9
CASSVASVNTEAFF
TGTGCCAGCAGCGTAGCTTCAGTGAACACTGAAGCTTTCTTT
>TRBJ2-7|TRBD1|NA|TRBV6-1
CASSELGTGVAEQYF
TGTGCCAGCAGTGAACTCGGGACAGGGGTGGCCGAGCAGTACTTC
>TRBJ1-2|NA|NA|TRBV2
CASSGGTGNRDYGYTF
TGTGCCAGCAGTGGGGGGACTGGTAACCGGGACTATGGCTACACCTTC
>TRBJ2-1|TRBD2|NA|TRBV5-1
CASSLTSGRGWSSYNEQFF
TGCGCCAGCAGCTTGACTAGCGGGAGAGGGTGGAGCTCCTACAATGAGCAGTTCTTC
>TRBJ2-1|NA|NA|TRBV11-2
CASSLSGAYNEQFF
TGTGCCAGCAGCCTTAGCGGTGCGTACAATGAGCAGTTCTTC
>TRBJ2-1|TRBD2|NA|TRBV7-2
CASSLVGGSRYNEQFF
TGTGCCAGCAGCTTAGTCGGCGGGAGCCGGTACAATGAGCAGTTCTTC
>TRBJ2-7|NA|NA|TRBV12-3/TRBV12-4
CASSLRVYEQYF
TGTGCCAGCAGTTTAAGAGTCTACGAGCAGTACTTC
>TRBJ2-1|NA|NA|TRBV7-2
CASSLGGPTAYNEQFF
TGTGCCAGCAGCTTAGGTGGGCCGACCGCCTACAATGAGCAGTTCTTC
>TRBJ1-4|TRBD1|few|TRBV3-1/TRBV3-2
CASSHTTGGPAPSKLFF
TGTGCCAGCAGCCACACTACAGGGGGCCCTGCCCCCTCGAAACTGTTTTTT
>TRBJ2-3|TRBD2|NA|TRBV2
CASRGFGRGTDTQYF
TGTGCCAGCAGAGGATTTGGGAGGGGCACAGATACGCAGTATTTT
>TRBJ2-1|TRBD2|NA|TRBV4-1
CASVSEGGLAGYNEQFF
TGCGCCAGCGTTTCGGAGGGGGGACTAGCGGGATACAATGAGCAGTTCTTC
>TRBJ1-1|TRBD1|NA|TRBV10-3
CAISGRQGANTEAFF
TGTGCCATCAGTGGTAGACAGGGGGCGAACACTGAAGCTTTCTTT
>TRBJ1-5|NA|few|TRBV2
CASSLLLQPQHF
TGTGCCAGCAGTTTATTACTCCAGCCCCAGCATTTT
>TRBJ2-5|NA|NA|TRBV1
CTSSQENPASEAQETQYF
TGCACCAGCAGCCAAGAAAACCCGGCTAGCGAGGCACAAGAGACCCAGTACTTC
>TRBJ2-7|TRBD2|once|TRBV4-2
CASSQDLSPTSGSVSHEQYF
TGTGCCAGCAGCCAAGATTTGAGCCCGACTAGCGGGAGTGTTTCCCACGAGCAGTACTTC
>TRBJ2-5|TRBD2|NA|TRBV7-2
CASSPWTRRGETQYF
TGTGCCAGCAGCCCCTGGACTAGGAGGGGAGAGACCCAGTACTTC
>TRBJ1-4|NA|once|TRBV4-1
CASSRFRQNEKLFF
TGCGCCAGCAGCCGCTTTAGACAGAACGAAAAACTGTTTTTT
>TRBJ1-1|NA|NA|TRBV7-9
CASSYDRNTEAFF
TGTGCCAGCAGCTACGACAGGAACACTGAAGCTTTCTTT
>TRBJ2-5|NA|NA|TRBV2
CASSALGTALSEEETQYF
TGTGCCAGCAGTGCTCTTGGGACTGCTCTAAGCGAGGAAGAGACCCAGTACTTC
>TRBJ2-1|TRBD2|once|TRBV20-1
CSASPSGIGNEQFF
TGCAGTGCTAGTCCCAGCGGGATTGGGAATGAGCAGTTCTTC